This is a list of T cell receptor beta chains from one sample in a study of blood T cell repertoires in COVID-19. Assay used: immunoSEQ multiplex PCR; TCRdb lists only in-frame clones, some missing. The sample carries about 220,000 clones, 82% recorded once. Sequenced input: PBMCs or T cells enriched from blood (not recorded which). The source of these receptors is a woman in her fifties or sixties who had recovered from COVID-19. Both conserved end residues are part of each CDR3. D genes are given only for firm matches. For some rows the clone size is stated as once, few or many, or as a class when expanded; others skip it.

J: TRBJ2-1; V: TRBV5-1; size: NA; D: TRBD2; CDR3: CASSSRLSSGRSAREQFF; DNA: TGCGCCAGCAGCTCCCGGTTGAGTAGCGGGAGGTCTGCGAGGGAGCAGTTCTTC
J: TRBJ2-3; V: TRBV2; size: few; D: NA; CDR3: CASTDSLADTQYF; DNA: TGTGCCAGCACCGACAGCCTCGCCGATACGCAGTATTTT
J: TRBJ2-7; V: TRBV11-1; size: NA; D: TRBD2; CDR3: CASSLEGLAGSNEQYF; DNA: TGTGCCAGCAGCTTAGAAGGTCTAGCGGGCTCTAACGAGCAGTACTTC
J: TRBJ2-4; V: TRBV14; size: NA; D: NA; CDR3: CASSQELAKNIQYF; DNA: TGTGCCAGCAGCCAAGAACTAGCCAAAAACATTCAGTACTTC
J: TRBJ2-5; V: TRBV6-1; size: once; D: NA; CDR3: CASSEFLAGTQETQYF; DNA: TGTGCCAGCAGTGAATTCCTAGCAGGAACCCAAGAGACCCAGTACTTC
J: TRBJ1-2; V: TRBV25-1; size: NA; D: NA; CDR3: CASSERGDTWRGYTF; DNA: TGTGCCAGCAGTGAAAGAGGGGACACTTGGAGGGGCTACACCTTC
J: TRBJ2-7; V: TRBV7-2; size: NA; D: TRBD1; CDR3: CASSLGTGIYEQYF; DNA: TGTGCCAGCAGCTTAGGGACAGGGATATACGAGCAGTACTTC
J: TRBJ2-7; V: TRBV7-9; size: NA; D: NA; CDR3: CASSRDLPRGAYEQYF; DNA: TGTGCCAGCAGCCGAGATTTGCCCCGCGGTGCCTACGAGCAGTACTTC
J: TRBJ2-7; V: TRBV2; size: NA; D: TRBD2; CDR3: CASSGGLAGDQYF; DNA: TGTGCCAGCAGTGGTGGACTAGCGGGAGATCAGTACTTC
J: TRBJ1-2; V: TRBV7-9; size: NA; D: NA; CDR3: CASSLLDGEKGYTF; DNA: TGTGCCAGCAGCTTATTAGACGGAGAAAAAGGCTACACCTTC
J: TRBJ1-2; V: TRBV15; size: NA; D: NA; CDR3: CATSMITGTNYGYTF; DNA: TGTGCCACCAGCATGATAACAGGGACTAACTATGGCTACACCTTC
J: TRBJ2-7; V: TRBV5-1; size: NA; D: TRBD2; CDR3: CASSLTGTSGSYEQYF; DNA: TGCGCCAGCAGCTTGACGGGGACTAGCGGATCCTACGAGCAGTACTTC
J: TRBJ2-3; V: TRBV4-3; size: NA; D: NA; CDR3: CASSQGRGPDTQYF; DNA: TGCGCCAGCAGCCAAGGGAGGGGTCCAGATACGCAGTATTTT
J: TRBJ1-3; V: TRBV7-9; size: NA; D: TRBD1; CDR3: CASSSTGALDTIYF; DNA: TGTGCCAGCAGCTCGACAGGGGCCCTGGACACCATATATTTT
J: TRBJ2-3; V: TRBV11-1; size: NA; D: TRBD1; CDR3: CASSRQGLKGYTQYF; DNA: TGTGCCAGCAGCAGACAGGGTTTAAAAGGGTACACGCAGTATTTT
J: TRBJ2-2; V: TRBV5-1; size: NA; D: NA; CDR3: CASSLVRPSNTGELFF; DNA: TGCGCCAGCAGCTTGGTCAGGCCGTCGAACACCGGGGAGCTGTTTTTT
J: TRBJ2-3; V: TRBV3-1/TRBV3-2; size: NA; D: NA; CDR3: CASSRTGRGADTQYF; DNA: TGTGCCAGCAGCCGTACAGGGAGAGGCGCAGATACGCAGTATTTT